A single sample is the source of the 12 T cell receptor beta chains below, sequenced in a study of T cell repertoires in cytomegalovirus infection. TCRdb re-analysed the reads in MiXCR, keeping a single row per CDR3 protein. The data show over 150,000 distinct CDR3 sequences, with under 25% seen just once and just under 3% held by the top ten. The specimen was PBMCs. Receptors were obtained from a human donor in good health (CMV status not recorded). Some clones in this sample may be carry-over from other donors' samples.

The chain has TRBV19 and TRBJ1-5; D perhaps matches TRBD1 (5 bases). This CDR3 is built from 16 residues. V lost 5 bases to trimming and J lost 2 bases, with 16 bases between them. Germline values: CDR1 LNHDA, CDR2 SQIVND (reference sequence). The CDR3 coding sequence is TGTGCCAGTAGTGTAACTAGGGGACGGGGCAATCAGCCCCAGCATTTT. This gives the protein CASSVTRGRGNQPQHF.

This clonotype has more than one count but fewer than ten. The CDR3 here is CASSEYYGGGEQFF. The CDR3, as DNA: TGTGCCAGCAGCGAATACTACGGGGGAGGTGAGCAGTTCTTC. J is TRBJ2-1 and V is TRBV11-2, with D possibly being TRBD2 (6 bases). Trimming removed 5 bases from V and 9 bases from J, with 17 bases in between. The CDR3 is 14 amino acids. Germline loops: CDR1 SGHAT, CDR2 FQNNGV. The variable domain in full, with the rest retrieved from reference TRBV11-2 and TRBJ2-1, is EAGVAQSPRYKIIEKRQSVAFWCNPISGHATLYWYQQILGQGPKLLIQFQNNGVVDDSQLPKDRFSAERLKGVDSTLKIQPAKLEDSAVYLCASSEYYGGGEQFFGPGTRLTVL.

This clonotype has a count of ten or more. The chain couples TRBV12-3 or TRBV12-4 to TRBJ1-6; D gene uncertain. The CDR3 extends over 13 amino acids. The germline V and J ends were trimmed by 0 bases and 6 bases, with 3 bases remaining between them. The CDR3 region is CASSLASNSPLHF. CDR3 nucleotides: TGTGCCAGCAGTTTAGCGAGTAATTCACCCCTCCACTTT.

J is TRBJ2-3 and V is TRBV7-9; possibly TRBD1 for D (6 bases). CDR1 and CDR2 from the germline V gene are SEHNR and FQNEAQ (reference sequence). The CDR3 loop spans 15 amino acids. V gave up 4 bases and J gave up 2 bases, with 13 bases separating them. CDR3 coding DNA: TGTGCCAGCAGCTCCACCGGGACAACCACAGATACGCAGTATTTT. Residues: CASSSTGTTTDTQYF.

This chain joins TRBV19 and TRBJ2-4; D could derive from TRBD1 or TRBD2 (6 bases each). V lost 3 bases and J lost 0, with 15 bases in between. Germline lookup yields CDR1 LNHDA and CDR2 SQIVND (reference sequence). The CDR3 sequence is 17 residues long. The CDR3 DNA reads TGTGCCAGTAGTATTCCTCTTGGGGGGCTAGCCAAAAACATTCAGTACTTC. This sequence encodes CASSIPLGGLAKNIQYF.

This rearrangement joins TRBV27 to TRBJ1-2; a weak D match, TRBD1 (5 bases). Trimming cost V 8 bases and J 5 bases, with 15 bases left between them. This CDR3 contains 13 residues. Germline values: CDR1 MNHEY, CDR2 SMNVEV (reference sequence). CDR3 loop: CASGNLEGYGYTF. In DNA, the CDR3 is TGTGCCAGCGGAAACCTCGAGGGGTATGGCTACACCTTC.

This chain links TRBV11-3 with TRBJ2-1; 8 bases are a match to TRBD1. V lost 5 bases and J lost 8; bases outside the gene matches: 17. CDR3 length: 17 amino acids. CDR1 is SGHNT, CDR2 YENEEA, per germline. CDR3 in DNA: TGTGCCAGCAGCCTCCCGCCAGGGGGCCCCGGACAGGATGAGCAGTTCTTC. It translates to CASSLPPGGPGQDEQFF.

In this sample, this clonotype turned up many times. The chain links TRBV28 to TRBJ2-5, with TRBD2 matching over 9 bases. CDR1 and CDR2 (germline): MDHEN, SYDVKM. The V segment lost 4 bases and the J segment 5 bases; nucleotides outside the gene matches: 11. CDR3 size: 16 residues. The DNA of the CDR3 is TGTGCCAGCAGTTCCTCCTTCGGGACTAGCATGGAGACCCAGTACTTC. Translated: CASSSSFGTSMETQYF.

The chain recombines TRBV20-1 with TRBJ2-1; 12 nucleotides agree with TRBD2. There are 19 residues in the CDR3. J gave up 4 bases and V 3 bases, and 16 bases lay outside the gene matches. In germline, CDR1 is DFQATT, CDR2 SNEGSKA (reference sequence). CDR3 sequence reads: CSASSWGRTSGNRYNEQFF. DNA for the CDR3: TGCAGTGCTAGTAGTTGGGGGAGGACTAGCGGGAATAGATACAATGAGCAGTTCTTC.

This clonotype was observed a handful of times. The CDR3 nucleotides read TGCAGCGTTGAAGGACAGGGGGCCTATGGCTACACCTTC. Protein: CSVEGQGAYGYTF. The chain couples TRBV29-1 to TRBJ1-2, with 10 bases lining up with TRBD1. The junction had 0 bases not matched to a gene; V was cut back by 1 base and J by 4 bases. The length of the CDR3 is 13 residues. The V gene's germline CDR1 is SQVTM and CDR2 ANQGSEA.

This clonotype was seen only a few times. This rearrangement joins TRBV7-2 to TRBJ2-7; the D is unclear. V shed 1 base and J shed 6 bases, with 10 bases lying between them. The V gene's germline CDR1 is SGHTA and CDR2 FQGNSA. This CDR3 is built from 13 residues. This CDR3 reads CASSLGASSEQYF. As DNA, the CDR3 is TGTGCCAGCAGCTTAGGGGCATCTAGCGAGCAGTACTTC. Based on the CDR3 plus reference TRBV7-2 and TRBJ2-7, the full variable domain is GAGVSQSPSNKVTEKGKDVELRCDPISGHTALYWYRQSLGQGLEFLIYFQGNSAPDKSGLPSDRFSAERTGGSVSTLTIQRTQQEDSAVYLCASSLGASSEQYFGPGTRLTVT.

The chain links TRBV20-1 to TRBJ1-5; D call uncertain. V was cut by 0 bases and J by 6 bases, with 9 bases left in between. This CDR3 region has 13 residues. Germline loops: CDR1 DFQATT, CDR2 SNEGSKA (reference sequence). The CDR3 coding sequence is TGCAGTGCTAGAGATAAGTTCGGTCAGCCCCAGCATTTT. Translated, it gives CSARDKFGQPQHF.